Listed here is a single TCR beta chain. Its antigen is currently unknown. These data originate in a study of PD-1 blockade in classical Hodgkin lymphoma. The wider study: Each patient was given nivolumab 3 mg/kg through a vein every 2 weeks. Notes on the study in general: Partial responders and progressors had significantly lower baseline TCR diversity. Excluded were patients who started nivolumab under 1 year after ASCT, a group that had lower diversity.

The V end was cut by 2 bases, the J end by 7 bases, with 13 bases between. This CDR3 is 15 amino acids long. CDR1 and CDR2 (germline): SGDLS, YYNGEE. The table came from immunoSEQ multiplex PCR; TCRdb's copy has only in-frame clones and leaves some out. The sample lists under 8,500 clones; roughly three quarters were seen once. In every patient, relapse followed autologous stem cell transplantation, while exposure to brentuximab vedotin differed. CD4+ T cells were purified from thawed PBMCs by negative selection. The sample consisted of CD4+ T cells from blood, taken at baseline. The chain has TRBV9 and TRBJ1-6; TRBD1 might be the D (5 bases). The receptor was isolated from a human donor with classical Hodgkin lymphoma. Here the CDR3 DNA reads TGTGCCAGCAGCGTGGGGACGTGGCAGAATTCACCCCTCCACTTT. Translating it yields CASSVGTWQNSPLHF. Complete variable domain (other parts from reference TRBV9 and TRBJ1-6): DSGVTQTPKHLITATGQRVTLRCSPRSGDLSVYWYQQSLDQGLQFLIQYYNGEERAKGNILERFSAQQFPDLHSELNLSSLELGDSALYFCASSVGTWQNSPLHFGNGTRLTVT.